The rows below give T cell receptor beta chains drawn from one sample of a study of cytomegalovirus exposure and HLA in healthy donors. TCRdb's table, derived via immunoSEQ multiplex PCR, lists solely in-frame clones and lacks some. The sample has 180,000 or so clones; 70% to 80% are singletons. What was sequenced was PBMCs. The receptors originated from a female donor in good health and CMV-seronegative. Each CDR3 is given with its conserved first and last residue. A D gene is named only where the DNA matches it firmly. Clone size is not always given. Where it is, it says once, few, many or a class for expanded clones.

cdr3_nt cdr3_aa j_call clone_size d_call v_call
TGTGCCAGCAGCAAAGTTTGTAGAGGACTAGCGGGTTTTAGCTCCTACAATGAGCAGTTCTTC CASSKVCRGLAGFSSYNEQFF TRBJ2-1 - - TRBV21-1
TGTGCCAGCAGCCTCTCTATAAGTGAAAATGAGCAGTTCTTC CASSLSISENEQFF TRBJ2-1 once - TRBV7-9
TGTTCCAGCAGCTTAGCTAGCGGGGGATTCACAGATACGCAGTATTTT CSSSLASGGFTDTQYF TRBJ2-3 - TRBD2 TRBV7-9
TGTGCCAGCAGCTCTTGGACTAGCGGGGTCACAGATACGCAGTATTTT CASSSWTSGVTDTQYF TRBJ2-3 - TRBD2 TRBV7-2
TGTGCCAGCAGTGCTCAAAGGGGGGGAACCGGGGAGCTGTTTTTT CASSAQRGGTGELFF TRBJ2-2 - - TRBV28
TGTGCCAGCAGCTTCTCAGGGACTAGCGTGCAGAACATTCAGTACTTC CASSFSGTSVQNIQYF TRBJ2-4 few TRBD2 TRBV7-2
TGCGCCAGCAACGACTGGACAGCCTATAATTCACCCCTCCACTTT CASNDWTAYNSPLHF TRBJ1-6 - - TRBV4-1
TGTGCCAGCACCCCCCGGGTGGGGGGGGAGACCCAGTACTTC CASTPRVGGETQYF TRBJ2-5 - TRBD2 TRBV6-5
TGTGCCAGTAGTATGGGGGACGGGGGAGGCTACACCTTC CASSMGDGGGYTF TRBJ1-2 - - TRBV19
TGCGCCAGCAGCCAAGATCACAATCAGCCCCAGCATTTT CASSQDHNQPQHF TRBJ1-5 few - TRBV4-1
TGTGCCAGCAGCCCGGACATAAACTACAATGAGCAGTTCTTC CASSPDINYNEQFF TRBJ2-1 few - TRBV7-9
TGTGCCAGCAGCTCCTGGCGCGGGAGGGCTCTCAATGAGCAGTTCTTC CASSSWRGRALNEQFF TRBJ2-1 few TRBD2 TRBV7-2
TGTGCCAGCAGCGTAGGTCTAGCGGATATCACAGATACGCAGTATTTT CASSVGLADITDTQYF TRBJ2-3 - TRBD2 TRBV9
TGTGCCAGTAGTGAATCCGGGACTCGCAACAATGAGCAGTTCTTC CASSESGTRNNEQFF TRBJ2-1 - - TRBV19
TGTGCCAGCGTCCAGGACAGGACCTATGGCTACACCTTC CASVQDRTYGYTF TRBJ1-2 - TRBD1 TRBV2
TGTGCCACCAGCAGAGCGAGGTCCCCGTACAATGAGCAGTTCTTC CATSRARSPYNEQFF TRBJ2-1 - - TRBV15
TGTGCCAGCTCACTGGACAGTTACAATCAGCCCCAGCATTTT CASSLDSYNQPQHF TRBJ1-5 - - TRBV18
TGTGCCAGCAGCTCGGGACTTTTGAACACTGAAGCTTTCTTT CASSSGLLNTEAFF TRBJ1-1 - - TRBV7-2
TGTGCCTGGAGTATGTGGGGGCCCGGGGAGCTGTTTTTT CAWSMWGPGELFF TRBJ2-2 - - TRBV30
TGTGCCAGCTCACCCCCGCGGAGGGACTTGAGTGGCTACACCTTC CASSPPRRDLSGYTF TRBJ1-2 - - TRBV18
TGCAGCGTTGTGGACAGCGTAAACATTCAGTACTTC CSVVDSVNIQYF TRBJ2-4 - - TRBV29-1